The rows below give T cell receptor beta chains drawn from one sample of a study of cytomegalovirus exposure and HLA in healthy donors. TCRdb keeps only in-frame clones here, not all; method: immunoSEQ multiplex PCR. Of under 300,000 clones detected, more than 55% appear once; the ten largest clones hold about 2.1%. Sequenced input: PBMCs. The receptor source for this set is a female donor in good health and CMV-seronegative. Both conserved end residues are part of each CDR3. D genes are given only for firm matches. Only some rows state a clone size, as once, few, many or a class for expanded clones.

V	D	size	J	length	CDR3	DNA
TRBV5-1	.	few	TRBJ2-4	14	CASSGSGAKNIQYF	TGCGCCAGCAGCGGGAGCGGAGCCAAAAACATTCAGTACTTC
TRBV7-2	TRBD1	.	TRBJ1-2	14	CASSTRDRGRGYTF	TGTGCCAGCAGCACACGGGACAGGGGGCGAGGCTACACCTTC
TRBV6-5	.	.	TRBJ1-1	11	CASRRDTEAFF	TGTGCCAGCAGGAGGGATACTGAAGCTTTCTTT
TRBV5-6	.	.	TRBJ2-7	15	CASSPTVLFSYEQYF	TGTGCCAGCAGCCCGACAGTGCTATTCTCCTACGAGCAGTACTTC
TRBV7-2	TRBD2	few	TRBJ2-1	17	CASSLETSGGKVGEQFF	TGTGCCAGCAGCTTAGAGACTAGCGGGGGGAAGGTTGGTGAGCAGTTCTTC
TRBV28	TRBD2	.	TRBJ2-2	15	CASSPVDGRAGELFF	TGTGCCAGCAGTCCTGTCGACGGGAGGGCCGGGGAGCTGTTTTTT
TRBV7-9	.	.	TRBJ2-2	13	CASTTIGGGELFF	TGTGCCAGCACCACCATTGGCGGCGGGGAGCTGTTTTTT
TRBV7-9	TRBD1	.	TRBJ1-4	15	CASSSGTATNEKLFF	TGTGCCAGCAGCTCCGGGACAGCAACTAATGAAAAACTGTTTTTT
TRBV7-8	TRBD1	.	TRBJ1-4	15	CASSSQGGTNEKLFF	TGTGCCAGCAGCTCACAGGGGGGGACTAATGAAAAACTGTTTTTT
TRBV14	.	.	TRBJ2-1	12	CASSQDRLVKFF	TGTGCCAGCAGCCAAGACCGACTAGTAAAATTCTTC
TRBV6-1	TRBD1	.	TRBJ1-2	16	CASSARGTAFNYGYTF	TGTGCCAGCAGTGCACGCGGGACAGCATTTAACTATGGCTACACCTTC
TRBV7-3	.	.	TRBJ2-1	13	CASSLIGGGEQFF	TGTGCCAGCAGCTTAATAGGTGGAGGGGAGCAGTTCTTC
TRBV27	.	.	TRBJ2-2	15	CASSLFPGQSGELFF	TGTGCCAGCAGCCTTTTTCCCGGACAGTCAGGGGAGCTGTTTTTT
TRBV19	TRBD2	few	TRBJ2-7	15	CASKRGLAGSYEQYF	TGTGCCAGTAAGAGGGGACTAGCGGGGTCCTACGAGCAGTACTTC
TRBV5-1	.	.	TRBJ1-1	14	CASSLGYSGTEAFF	TGCGCCAGCAGCTTGGGTTATTCGGGCACTGAAGCTTTCTTT
TRBV7-3	.	.	TRBJ2-3	15	CASSKGLPNTDTQYF	TGTGCCAGCAGCAAAGGACTTCCCAACACAGATACGCAGTATTTT
TRBV7-9	.	.	TRBJ1-1	12	CSSSPIRGEAFF	TGTTCCAGCAGCCCAATAAGGGGTGAAGCTTTCTTT
TRBV7-9	.	few	TRBJ2-1	14	CSSSLVGGSNEQFF	TGTTCCAGCAGCCTCGTAGGGGGAAGCAATGAGCAGTTCTTC
TRBV18	TRBD2	.	TRBJ2-1	14	CASSGTSGRDEQFF	TGTGCCAGCTCCGGGACTAGCGGGAGAGATGAGCAGTTCTTC
TRBV2	.	.	TRBJ1-3	15	CASIIGQYSGNTIYF	TGTGCCAGCATTATCGGACAGTACTCTGGAAACACCATATATTTT
TRBV2	.	few	TRBJ1-2	13	CASRGTPPYGYTF	TGTGCCAGCCGAGGGACACCTCCTTATGGCTACACCTTC
TRBV7-2	.	.	TRBJ1-2	15	CASSLGPGSGYGYTF	TGTGCCAGCAGCTTAGGCCCAGGAAGTGGTTATGGCTACACCTTC